The 24 T cell receptor beta chains reported below all come from one sample, sequenced in a study of CXCR3-negative and CXCR3-positive naive CD8 T cells. Study findings and constraints: CXCR3-positive naive cells had more hydrophobic TRB CDR3s than CXCR3-negative naive cells.

Through 5' RACE with UMI labels, the TRB cDNA libraries were prepared. TCRdb reprocessed the 5' RACE reads and stores each CDR3 protein as one record, lacking DNA. The clone table shows just under 90,000 distinct CDR3 sequences, with the ten largest holding less than 1%. These TCRs' antigens remain unknown. Sequencing input: naive CXCR3+ CD8+ T cells from blood. Specified subset: CD45RO-CCR7+CD27+CD95- naive CD8+ T cells expressing CXCR3 (TNR3+). All receptors come from a human donor in good health. Some clones in this sample may be carry-over from other donors' samples.

This chain links TRBV7-2 with TRBJ2-2. The CDR3 has 15 amino acids. CDR1 SGHTA and CDR2 FQGNSA come from the germline V gene. The CDR3 sequence is CASRAVWVEVGELFF.

The genes are TRBV5-6 and TRBJ1-1. This CDR3 is 12 amino acids long. CDR1 and CDR2 (germline): SGHDT, YYEEEE. CDR3 in amino acids: CASNLRNTEAFF.

The genes are TRBV7-2 and TRBJ2-5; TCRdb picks TRBD1, but there is no DNA to check that call. There are 15 residues in the CDR3. CDR1 is SGHTA and CDR2 is FQGNSA in the germline V gene. This CDR3 is CASSLGGMYQETQYF. The entire variable domain, with the rest obtained from reference TRBV7-2 and TRBJ2-5, is as follows: GAGVSQSPSNKVTEKGKDVELRCDPISGHTALYWYRQSLGQGLEFLIYFQGNSAPDKSGLPSDRFSAERTGGSVSTLTIQRTQQEDSAVYLCASSLGGMYQETQYFGPGTRLLVL.

The chain joins TRBV5-1 to TRBJ1-1. CDR1 is SGHRS, CDR2 YFSETQ, per germline. The CDR3 covers 13 residues. CDR3 sequence: CASSLAENTEAFF.

The chain is built from TRBV27 and TRBJ1-2; the TCRdb D gene call, TRBD1, has no DNA to confirm it. The CDR3 spans 16 residues. Germline V lookup: CDR1 MNHEY, CDR2 SMNVEV (reference sequence). This CDR3 is CASSKGRTGGNYGYTF.

The J gene is TRBJ1-4, the V gene TRBV12-3 or TRBV12-4. The length of the CDR3 is 14 residues. The chain's CDR3 is CASSPDGLNEKLFF.

CDR3 residues: CASSTGAASSGSPMTRYF. The chain carries TRBV21-1 and TRBJ2-7; the TCRdb D gene call, TRBD1, has no DNA to confirm it. TRBV21-1 is a documented pseudogene. This CDR3 spans 18 amino acids.

The CDR3 region is CASSFLVGETGELFF. The chain employs TRBV28 and TRBJ2-2. CDR1 MDHEN and CDR2 SYDVKM come from the germline V gene. CDR3 length: 15 residues.

V and J are TRBV20-1 and TRBJ2-7. Germline assignment: CDR1 DFQATT and CDR2 SNEGSKA (reference sequence). This CDR3 contains 13 residues. CDR3 protein: CSARMGFAYEQYF.

The rearrangement joins TRBV7-9 to TRBJ2-7. The CDR3 runs to 12 residues. CDR1 is SEHNR, CDR2 FQNEAQ, per germline (reference sequence). The CDR3 spells CASSLVQNEQYF.

The rearrangement joins TRBV19 to TRBJ2-2; TCRdb designates TRBD1, a call that cannot be tested without DNA. There are 19 residues in the CDR3. Germline V gene lookup returns CDR1 LNHDA and CDR2 SQIVND (reference sequence). The CDR3 loop reads CASSIRGQRAPANTGELFF.

The rearrangement uses TRBV7-6 and TRBJ1-1; TCRdb indicates TRBD1, and absent DNA this call remains unverified. This CDR3 is 18 amino acids long. CDR1 and CDR2 from the germline V gene are SGHVS and FNYEAQ. CDR3 region: CASSLVIFGQGAYTEAFF.

V and J are TRBV4-3 and TRBJ2-6. CDR1 is LGHNA and CDR2 is YSLEER in the germline V gene. The CDR3 runs to 16 residues. Here the CDR3 reads CASSQEEGSGANVLTF.

The V and J genes are TRBV7-8 and TRBJ2-5. The CDR3 covers 13 residues. From germline, CDR1 is SGHVS and CDR2 FQNEAQ. This chain's CDR3 is CASSLEGYRTQYF. The entire variable domain, with the rest obtained from reference TRBV7-8 and TRBJ2-5, is as follows: GAGVSQSPRYKVAKRGQDVALRCDPISGHVSLFWYQQALGQGPEFLTYFQNEAQLDKSGLPSDRFFAERPEGSVSTLKIQRTQQEDSAVYLCASSLEGYRTQYFGPGTRLLVL.

The V call is TRBV20-1, the J call TRBJ2-7. Germline V gives CDR1 DFQATT, CDR2 SNEGSKA (reference sequence). The CDR3 sequence is 13 residues long. The CDR3 is CSAREENSYEQYF.

CDR3 sequence reads: CASSSDRVAKNIQYF. This chain joins TRBV6-2 or TRBV6-3 and TRBJ2-4; TCRdb lists TRBD1, though no DNA is available to test this call. CDR1 is MNHEY and CDR2 is SVGEGT in the germline V gene. The CDR3 runs 15 residues.

The chain is built from TRBV15 and TRBJ2-1; TCRdb calls TRBD2, which cannot be checked without DNA. Germline V lookup: CDR1 LNHNV, CDR2 YYDKDF (reference sequence). The CDR3 covers 15 residues. The CDR3 is CATSIGGALREEQFF.

J is TRBJ2-5 and V is TRBV6-5; TCRdb selects TRBD1, and the lack of DNA leaves this call unchecked. CDR1 is MNHEY and CDR2 is SVGAGI in the germline V gene. This CDR3 has 14 amino acids. CDR3 loop: CASNDPDSEETQYF.

The gene calls are TRBV11-3 and TRBJ2-5. The V gene's germline CDR1 is SGHNT and CDR2 YENEEA. The CDR3 spans 17 residues. The CDR3 spells CASSFDGDSSLSETQYF.

V and J are TRBV7-9 and TRBJ2-3; no DNA is available, so the TRBD1 call from TCRdb remains unchecked. CDR3 length: 16 amino acids. Per germline, CDR1 SEHNR and CDR2 FQNEAQ (reference sequence). This CDR3 reads CASSLAGTLARDTQYF.

The CDR3 here is CSARDGRERNYGYTF. V gene TRBV20-1 combines with J gene TRBJ1-2. In germline, CDR1 is DFQATT, CDR2 SNEGSKA (reference sequence). CDR3 length: 15 residues.

The V gene is TRBV5-1, the J gene TRBJ2-4; the TCRdb call, TRBD1, lacks DNA for checking. CDR3 length: 14 amino acids. Per germline, CDR1 SGHRS and CDR2 YFSETQ. CDR3 in amino acids: CASSQTGWKNIQYF.

The chain joins TRBV4-3 to TRBJ2-2; TCRdb's D gene call, TRBD2, goes unchecked for lack of DNA. The CDR3 runs to 17 residues. Germline loops: CDR1 LGHNA, CDR2 YSLEER. The chain's CDR3 is CASSQEVAGGLTGELFF.

The genes are TRBV9 and TRBJ1-1. CDR3 size: 13 residues. The germline V gene encodes CDR1 SGDLS and CDR2 YYNGEE. This chain's CDR3 is CASSVVTGLEAFF.